This T cell receptor (beta chain) came from a study of blood T cell repertoires in COVID-19. Study background: Sources were T cells, B-cell-depleted T cells, or PBMCs; the material itself was cDNA or gDNA.

Profiling relied on immunoSEQ multiplex PCR, and the TCRdb table lists in-frame clones only, not all of them. The sample carries 110,000 to 150,000 clones, nearly 85% recorded once. In this sample, this clone turned up once. The sequence derives from a human donor in a cohort sampled during active COVID-19. Sequences were obtained from peripheral blood.

The CDR3 DNA is TGTGCCAGCAGCCAAGATCGGGGAGCTAGGCCGAACACCGGGGAGCTGTTTTTT. This codes for CASSQDRGARPNTGELFF. This chain connects TRBV3-1 (or the pseudogene TRBV3-2) to TRBJ2-2; maybe TRBD2 (5 bases). This CDR3 contains 18 residues. Deletions cut 0 bases from V and 0 bases from J, with 14 bases between. Germline CDR1 reads LGHDT; CDR2 reads YNNKEL (reference sequence).